This T cell receptor beta chain was found in a study of cytomegalovirus exposure and HLA in healthy donors (dated by TCRdb to 2016 to 2017). General notes on the study: According to an earlier analysis of around 600 of the donors, about 190 million T cells yielded 90 million to 140 million unique TCR beta sequences and less than 300 Gb of sequence data. An early release that covered about 600 HLA-typed donors contained approximately 300 gigabases of sequencing data and around 80 million unique TCR sequences. Among the roughly 390 genotyped donors, under 90% belonged to the genetic ancestry cluster associated with self-reported Caucasian donors. The study was designed to test whether signatures of past pathogen exposure could be identified by cataloging public T cell receptors. The T cell repertoires of roughly 660 subjects were profiled by immunosequencing and related to cytomegalovirus serostatus. Besides the first cohort of around 700 subjects, a separate validation cohort made up of some 110 different subjects was used. To predict cytomegalovirus infection status, the study combined high-throughput TCR immunosequencing, statistical association of individual TCRs with disease status, and machine learning. A later analysis re-analyzed previously published TCR beta repertoires from hundreds of donors and added high-resolution HLA genotyping to study TCR occurrence patterns. In the later analysis, no new phenotypic data were used to find candidate immune exposures; instead, reliance was placed on TCR beta sequences and their occurrence across donors. An earlier analysis of several hundred of the donors used high-throughput TCR beta sequencing to judge whether each TCR beta V gene segment behaved as functional or pseudogenic. Donor age, sex, ethnicity and CMV serostatus were collected together with the repertoire data. A later genetic analysis used genome-wide SNP genotypes for about 60% of the roughly 670 donors, treating that subset as a discovery cohort. Every repertoire in the discovery cohort had been generated on one and the same sequencing platform. Both class I and class II loci were covered by HLA typing, at four-digit resolution. The number of typed donors differed by locus: about 629-640 for A, B, C, DRB1 and DQB1; 500 to 550 for DQA1; approximately 610 for DPA1; and 450 to 480 for DPB1. Roughly 5 DR-DQ haplotypes were handled as single units for association and clustering because linkage in the cohort was strong. Across approximately 400 genotyped donors of the cohort, an average of about 240,000 unique TCR beta nucleotide sequences per donor were sequenced, and approximately 17% of those sequences were non-productive. Broader findings and caveats from the paper: A further reported finding was that TCR beta sequences accurately predicted the HLA-A and HLA-B alleles for most subjects in the first cohort. Several of the top co-occurrence clusters appeared to be linked to parvovirus B19, influenza, CMV and Epstein-Barr virus, according to a later analysis. While some public TCRs were present in many individuals, most TCR sequences turned up only very rarely across donors. The sequencing pipeline was judged likely to have produced a cluster of highly shared sequence variants as a technical artifact. Some IMGT-functional V segments, including TRBV6-2 and TRBV6-3, could not be told apart with the 87-base-pair reads, so those segments were excluded. Broadly in line with IMGT annotations, most TCR beta V segments showed up in productive rearrangements about 87% or about 30% of the time in an earlier analysis of 587 of the donors. In a later analysis, TCR association rates were found to vary across HLA loci, with the most associated TCRs seen for DRB1 alleles and the fewest for HLA-C alleles. In a later analysis, HLA-associated TCR beta chains showed more clonal expansion and lower generation probabilities than non-associated chains that were equally common. According to the authors, the approach could potentially be generalized to other disease states and immunological phenotypes. The classifier was reported to diagnose cytomegalovirus status with high specificity and sensitivity in both the original cohort and the validation cohort. The presence/absence analyses assumed that sequencing depth was roughly uniform across donors, and that assumption may not be true. The only immune exposure information available for the cohort was CMV serostatus. Over 15 rarely observed V segments, including chromosome 9 orphons, were excluded from the earlier analysis of several hundred of the donors because counts were too low. According to a later analysis, most CMV-associated TCR beta chains appeared to be HLA-restricted, and the HLA associations seemed to be driven largely by CMV exposure. Because HLA typing was unavailable for some donors at each locus, only the typed subset was used in association tests. Assigning TCR associations to individual alleles was difficult when HLA alleles, especially DR and DQ, strongly co-occurred. According to a later genetic analysis, donors in an Asian-associated ancestry cluster had fewer N-insertions in productive TCRs than the approximately 610-donor mean. A few of the identified cytomegalovirus-associated TCR beta chains were confirmed in vitro to be specific for cytomegalovirus antigens. Linkage disequilibrium might explain the correlated functional status among segregating V segments, but an unknown experimental factor could not be ruled out. A total of around 150 TCR beta chains were listed by the study as associated with cytomegalovirus. Only TCR beta chains were sequenced in this cohort, and the absence of alpha or paired-chain data limited detectable features. A later genetic analysis associated a missense DCLRE1C variant with V-gene and J-gene trimming of TCR beta chains, and an independent cohort replicated the association. In a later analysis, 15,000 to 20,000 TCR beta sequences were associated with specific HLA alleles at a false discovery rate of 0.05.

Concerning this clone itself: Its recognized antigen is unknown. Base qualities are not provided; no much larger clone lies one nucleotide away.

In total, fewer than 750 healthy bone marrow donors made up the cohort. All cohort members were sampled while nominally healthy, although unrecorded immune exposures were likely present. The donor was CMV seronegative and was included in the group of about 350 seronegative cohort members. A peripheral blood sample was collected from each donor, and TCR beta sequencing was performed on peripheral blood mononuclear cells. Genomic DNA was extracted from the blood cell samples with the Qiagen DNeasy Blood Extraction Kit. Libraries were constructed by the immunoSEQ multiplex PCR assay. For the multiplex PCR, a mixture combining 60 forward primers for TCR Vbeta segments and 13 reverse primers for TCR Jbeta segments was used. The CDR3 region of rearranged TCR beta genes was amplified from genomic DNA by a multiplex PCR assay. Amplified TCR beta libraries were sequenced as 87-base-pair reads on the Illumina HiSeq System. Concerning the study's data processing: A later analysis counted 65 million to 90 million unique TCR beta chains across the approximately 700 repertoires, and around 9.9 million of these chains were shared by at least two donors. Raw reads were error-corrected and collapsed into unique sequences with a nearest-neighbor algorithm that merged closely related sequences to remove PCR and sequencing errors. To assign V, D and J gene segments, CDR3 sequences were aligned to IMGT reference sequences. Each retained sequence needed at least a six-nucleotide match to both a V gene segment and a J gene segment. Rearrangements were classified as productive when the CDR3 lacked stop codons and remained in frame with V and J, and all other rearrangements were classified as non-productive. Following IMGT convention, CDR3 was defined as the stretch from the second conserved V-encoded cysteine up to the conserved J-encoded phenylalanine. In an earlier analysis of approximately 590 of the donors, sequences lacking an unambiguous match to a single V gene segment were excluded. An earlier analysis of some 610 of the donors called V segments functional above 56.7% productive rearrangements and segregating when the between-donor standard deviation exceeded 5%. A statistical classification framework was built for diagnosing cytomegalovirus status from the catalog of TCR beta chain sequences. A later analysis assigned V and J genes by comparing TCR nucleotide sequences with IMGT/GENE-DB human TR gene sequences. A later analysis assigned CDR3 sequences and most-parsimonious VDJ recombination scenarios with the TCRdist pipeline. In a later analysis, each TCR beta chain was defined by its CDR3 amino acid sequence together with its V-gene family, and reads without a unique V-gene family were excluded. To address suspected cross-contamination and a sequencing artifact, a later analysis removed a few hundred highly shared, low-generation-probability nucleotide sequences. In a later analysis, a clonal expansion index was calculated for each public chain from normalized within-repertoire ranks of inferred template counts. Generation probabilities in a later analysis came from a VDJ recombination model fitted to out-of-frame rearrangements, and those results were checked against IGoR. Hypergeometric tests were used in a later analysis to score TCR-TCR, TCR-HLA and TCR-CMV co-occurrence, with a repertoire-size bias correction applied to the TCR pairs. In a later analysis, false discovery rates were estimated by permuting HLA or CMV assignments 20 times. In a later analysis, co-occurring TCRs were grouped with DBSCAN, and TCRdist sequence similarity was added when clustering was performed within HLA-allele-positive subsets. Co-occurrence clustering excluded repertoires with fewer than 30,000 or more than 120,000 public chains, plus five with anomalous nucleotide sharing. Sourced from immuneACCESS, this table was stored by TCRdb with only in-frame sequences that have V and J called. A share of the clones is absent; for the studies checked, an unresolved V gene accounts for under half, and the remainder has no known explanation. V, J and clone size are taken as reported in that table, and D and trimming were inferred from the DNA itself. This sample has 95,000 to 150,000 clones in its table, and around 72% of those were observed once. 3% to 4.5% of the sample comes from the top ten.

The CDR3 covers 18 residues, taking in both the cysteine and the phenylalanine. Of all the DNA, just the CDR3 is kept, 54 bases in frame from base 1. CDR1 SGHRS and CDR2 YFSETQ are derived from the germline V gene. Trimming accounts for 2 bases at V and 3 bases at J, while the number of junction bases matched to no gene is 14. Rearrangement joined TRBV5-1 to TRBJ2-7; a stretch of 10 junction bases matches TRBD1. Source material: PBMCs. The TCR comes from a man in his thirties or forties in good health and CMV-seronegative. The nucleotide sequence reads as follows: TGCGCCAGCAGCTTCGTCCCGGGACAGGGGACCATTTACTACGAGCAGTACTTC. Translated, it gives CASSFVPGQGTIYYEQYF.